This T cell receptor (beta chain) came from a study of blood T cells in healthy people across ages. Findings and limits, study-wide: There was no known CMV status for donors, so expanded clonotype changes were possibly confounded.

This clonotype came up a few times. Its antigen is not known. Trimming took 7 bases from V and 0 from J, leaving 18 bases between them. The CDR3 is 15 amino acids. CDR1 and CDR2 (germline): SQVTM, ANQGSEA. With a J-beta primer mix and a sample-barcoded 5' primer, a second PCR ran 7 to 11 cycles. TCRdb redid the calling of the 5' RACE reads with MiXCR, one entry per CDR3 protein. The profile shows 850,000 to 1,100,000 distinct CDR3 sequences, less than 45% of them singletons. The J gene is TRBJ1-2, the V gene TRBV29-1; TRBD1 is a possible D gene (5 bases). Sequenced sample: blood. The receptor's source is a man aged 18 to 35 in good health. The CDR3 sequence is CSARGENTANYGYTF. The DNA of the CDR3 is TGCAGCGCACGGGGGGAAAACACCGCTAACTATGGCTACACCTTC.